These 29 T cell receptor beta chains share one sample of origin, sequenced in a study of blood T cell repertoires in COVID-19. Sequenced by immunoSEQ multiplex PCR; TCRdb stores in-frame clones only, minus some. The sample lists 25,000 to 35,000 clones; 65% to 70% were seen once. Sequenced sample: peripheral blood. The receptors shown here come from a human donor in a cohort sampled during active COVID-19.

This clone was seen more than once but under ten times. This chain links TRBV6-5 with TRBJ1-5; D is possibly TRBD1 (6 bases). V lost 9 bases and J lost 1, with 16 bases in between. This CDR3 spans 15 amino acids. The germline gives CDR1 MNHEY, CDR2 SVGAGI. CDR3 residues: CASRLQGTSNQPQHF. DNA for the CDR3: TGTGCCAGTAGGTTACAGGGTACGAGCAATCAGCCCCAGCATTTT.

The rearrangement links TRBV6-4 to TRBJ1-3; D is undetermined. The CDR3 runs 16 residues. V lost 4 bases to trimming and J lost 1 base, with 14 bases between them. CDR1 is MRHNA and CDR2 is SNTAGT in the germline V gene. CDR3 nucleotide sequence: TGTGCCAGCAGTGGTCCACCGCCTATTTCTGGAAACACCATATATTTT. This codes for CASSGPPPISGNTIYF.

The CDR3 sequence: CASSRNRGLMNTEAFF. CDR3 sequence (DNA): TGTGCCAGCAGCAGAAACAGGGGGCTAATGAACACTGAAGCTTTCTTT. The chain joins TRBV11-3 to TRBJ1-1, with 9 bases matching TRBD1. The ends lost 5 bases at V and 0 bases at J; junction bases unmatched: 7. Germline V gene lookup returns CDR1 SGHNT and CDR2 YENEEA. The CDR3 is made up of 16 amino acids.

The rearrangement joins TRBV7-3 to TRBJ2-3; TRBD1 is a possible D gene (6 bases). The germline CDR1 and CDR2 sequences are SGHTA and FQGTGA. The CDR3 is 13 residues long. V lost 5 bases and J 3 bases, leaving 9 bases between the germline ends. In DNA form, the CDR3 reads TGTGCCAGCAGCGCAACAGGGACAGATACGCAGTATTTT. This codes for CASSATGTDTQYF.

This chain links TRBV2 with TRBJ1-5; no reliable D call. Germline CDR1 and CDR2: SNHLY and FYNNEI. The V end lost 8 bases, the J end lost 2 bases, and 13 bases lay between the germline ends. This CDR3 spans 14 amino acids. The chain's CDR3 is CASFGGQRNQPQHF. The CDR3 DNA reads TGTGCCAGCTTCGGTGGGCAGCGCAATCAGCCCCAGCATTTT.

V is TRBV5-4 and J is TRBJ2-5, with D perhaps TRBD2 (6 bases). V lost 0 bases, J lost 3 bases, and 21 bases lay in between. CDR1 and CDR2 from the germline V gene are SGHNT and YYREEE (reference sequence). This CDR3 has 18 residues. The CDR3 is CASSLGGLNWVGKETQYF. In DNA, the CDR3 is TGTGCCAGCAGCTTGGGAGGACTAAATTGGGTTGGCAAAGAGACCCAGTACTTC.

CDR3 sequence reads: CASSLNLAGAQYF. CDR3 DNA: TGTGCCAGCAGCTTAAATCTAGCGGGGGCGCAGTATTTT. The V call is TRBV7-9, the J call TRBJ2-3, with TRBD2 matching 10 bases. The length of the CDR3 is 13 residues. Germline lookup yields CDR1 SEHNR and CDR2 FQNEAQ (reference sequence). V trimming: 2 bases; J trimming: 10 bases; junction bases outside the gene matches: 3.

This chain connects TRBV29-1 to TRBJ1-3; no definite D call. This CDR3 comprises 11 residues. V lost 6 bases, J lost 3 bases, and 6 bases lay in between. The germline CDR1 and CDR2 sequences are SQVTM and ANQGSEA. In nucleotides, the CDR3 is TGCAGCGTCTCAGTTGGAAACACCATATATTTT. Translated: CSVSVGNTIYF.

This clone occurred once. The chain is built from TRBV7-9 and TRBJ2-7; TRBD2 is a possible D gene (5 bases). The germline CDR1 and CDR2 sequences are SEHNR and FQNEAQ (reference sequence). Between the trimmed V and J ends, which lost 6 bases and 6 bases, there was a span of 21 bases. There are 15 residues in the CDR3. The chain's CDR3 is CASSRGGAGRIEQYF. CDR3 DNA sequence: TGTGCCAGCAGTCGGGGTGGTGCAGGTCGAATCGAGCAGTACTTC.

The chain has TRBV7-9 and TRBJ2-7; D remains unclear. Per germline, CDR1 SEHNR and CDR2 FQNEAQ (reference sequence). This CDR3 contains 11 residues. The germline V and J ends were trimmed by 3 bases and 7 bases, with 7 bases remaining between them. The CDR3 bases are TGTGCCAGCAGCTTCCTTCAGGAGCAGTACTTC. Amino acids: CASSFLQEQYF. The complete variable domain, with remaining parts taken from reference TRBV7-9 and TRBJ2-7, reads DTGVSQNPRHKITKRGQNVTFRCDPISEHNRLYWYRQTLGQGPEFLTYFQNEAQLEKSRLLSDRFSAERPKGSFSTLEIQRTEQGDSAMYLCASSFLQEQYFGPGTRLTVT.

V is TRBV5-5 and J is TRBJ1-1; tentative D call: TRBD1 (6 bases). CDR3 length: 13 residues. In germline, CDR1 is SGHKS, CDR2 YYEKEE (reference sequence). Trimming cost V 2 bases and J 5 bases, with 10 bases left between them. The CDR3 loop is CASSFYRETEAFF. The DNA of the CDR3 is TGTGCCAGCAGCTTTTACAGGGAGACTGAAGCTTTCTTT.

A few counts support this clone. The chain is built from TRBV5-1 and TRBJ2-5, with 12 bases matching TRBD2. The germline V gene encodes CDR1 SGHRS and CDR2 YFSETQ. The V and J ends lost 2 bases and 5 bases, in that order; junction bases with no gene match: 7. The CDR3 covers 16 residues. CDR3 sequence (DNA): TGCGCCAGCAGCTTCGGACTAGCGGGGAAGCGGGAGACCCAGTACTTC. It is translated as CASSFGLAGKRETQYF.

The chain couples TRBV4-3 to TRBJ2-5; D is perhaps TRBD2 (5 bases). V lost 0 bases and J lost 2, with 16 bases in between. The CDR3 length is 17 residues. Germline V gene data show CDR1 as LGHNA and CDR2 as YSLEER. This chain's CDR3 is CASSQDRASMGQETQYF. The DNA of the CDR3 is TGCGCCAGCAGCCAAGATAGGGCTAGCATGGGACAAGAGACCCAGTACTTC.

CDR3 loop: CATASGMRFSGNTIYF. As DNA, the CDR3 is TGTGCCACCGCCTCCGGGATGCGTTTTTCTGGAAACACCATATATTTT. The chain employs TRBV11-1 and TRBJ1-3; no reliable D call. Germline assignment: CDR1 SGHAT and CDR2 FQDESV (reference sequence). The CDR3 runs 16 residues. V lost 10 bases to trimming and J lost 1 base, with 20 bases between them.

The gene calls are TRBV6-5 and TRBJ2-1, with 9 nucleotides matching TRBD2. J gave up 9 bases and V 6 bases, and 9 bases lay outside the gene matches. The length of the CDR3 is 14 residues. The germline CDR1 and CDR2 sequences are MNHEY and SVGAGI. Here the CDR3 reads CASRRAGGPVEQFF. For the CDR3, the DNA is TGTGCCAGCAGACGCGCGGGGGGGCCTGTTGAGCAGTTCTTC.

The sample holds one count of this clone. The chain uses TRBV4-3 and TRBJ1-3; unclear D gene. In germline, CDR1 is LGHNA, CDR2 YSLEER. The CDR3 extends over 13 amino acids. Trimming pared 4 bases from V and 4 bases from J, leaving 8 bases between. CDR3: CASSPERGNTIYF. The DNA for the CDR3 is TGCGCCAGCAGCCCGGAGCGAGGAAACACCATATATTTT.

The DNA for the CDR3 is TGCGCCACATTCTCCCTGTCCAGGTTGGAGACCCAGTACTTC. It encodes CATFSLSRLETQYF. V usage is TRBV10-1 and J usage is TRBJ2-5; D uncertain. V was clipped by 10 bases and J by 5 bases, with 20 bases between them. CDR1 is WNHNN, CDR2 SYGVQD, per germline (reference sequence). This CDR3 contains 14 residues.

The J gene is TRBJ2-5, the V gene TRBV19; 8 bases fit TRBD2. Looked up from germline, CDR1 is LNHDA and CDR2 is SQIVND (reference sequence). This CDR3 is built from 15 residues. V gave up 5 bases and J gave up 0 bases; unmatched junction bases: 5. The CDR3 here is CASSLAGLYQETQYF. The CDR3 region has the DNA TGTGCCAGTAGTTTAGCGGGATTGTACCAAGAGACCCAGTACTTC.

This clone was detected only a few times. The gene calls are TRBV12-5 and TRBJ2-6, with D possibly TRBD1 on 7 matching bases. CDR3 length: 17 residues. The V gene's germline CDR1 is LGHNT and CDR2 FRNRAP. V lost 4 bases and J 0 bases, leaving 13 bases between the germline ends. This CDR3 is CASGSGGTVSGANVLTF. CDR3 bases: TGTGCTAGTGGTTCTGGCGGGACAGTCTCTGGGGCCAACGTCCTGACTTTC.

The chain uses TRBV29-1 and TRBJ2-1; 8 bases map to TRBD2. Looked up from germline, CDR1 is SQVTM and CDR2 is ANQGSEA. With 0 bases clipped from V and 2 bases from J, the junction kept 3 bases outside the gene matches. CDR3 length: 15 amino acids. DNA of the CDR3: TGCAGCGTTGAAGAAGGTAGCGGGGCCTACAATGAGCAGTTCTTC. This translates into CSVEEGSGAYNEQFF.

This clone was seen once. This chain uses TRBV12-3 or TRBV12-4 with TRBJ1-1; D perhaps matches TRBD1 (5 bases). Deletions cut 6 bases from V and 6 bases from J, with 14 bases between. CDR3 length equals 13 residues. The chain's CDR3 is CASRGGNYAEAFF. DNA of the CDR3: TGTGCCAGCAGGGGGGGGAACTACGCTGAAGCTTTCTTT.

V usage is TRBV18 and J usage is TRBJ2-3; 8 nucleotides align to TRBD2. Per germline, CDR1 KGHSH and CDR2 LQKENI. J was trimmed by 6 bases and V by 4 bases; bases with no gene match: 6. The CDR3 is 14 residues long. CDR3 sequence reads: CASSRSGRGDTQYF. The DNA for the CDR3 is TGTGCCAGCTCACGGAGCGGGAGAGGCGATACGCAGTATTTT.

The sample holds a few counts of this clone. V and J are TRBV9 and TRBJ2-2, with no clear D. Per germline, CDR1 SGDLS and CDR2 YYNGEE. The CDR3 covers 14 residues. V lost 4 bases and J 1 base, leaving 8 bases between the germline ends. The CDR3 loop reads CASSTSGNTGELFF. CDR3 in DNA: TGTGCCAGCAGCACCTCAGGGAACACCGGGGAGCTGTTTTTT. Complete variable domain (other parts from reference TRBV9 and TRBJ2-2): DSGVTQTPKHLITATGQRVTLRCSPRSGDLSVYWYQQSLDQGLQFLIQYYNGEERAKGNILERFSAQQFPDLHSELNLSSLELGDSALYFCASSTSGNTGELFFGEGSRLTVL.

The gene calls are TRBV5-1 and TRBJ2-1; D is unresolved. V was clipped by 1 base and J by 5 bases, with 4 bases between them. CDR3 length: 12 amino acids. Germline loops: CDR1 SGHRS, CDR2 YFSETQ. In DNA form, the CDR3 reads TGCGCCAGCAGCTTGCCTGACAATGAGCAGTTCTTC. This encodes CASSLPDNEQFF. Combining the CDR3 with reference TRBV5-1 and TRBJ2-1 gives the whole variable domain KAGVTQTPRYLIKTRGQQVTLSCSPISGHRSVSWYQQTPGQGLQFLFEYFSETQRNKGNFPGRFSGRQFSNSRSEMNVSTLELGDSALYLCASSLPDNEQFFGPGTRLTVL.

This chain joins TRBV19 and TRBJ1-2, with D possibly being TRBD1 (5 bases). Germline V gives CDR1 LNHDA, CDR2 SQIVND (reference sequence). The CDR3 has 16 residues. V was pared by 1 base and J by 8 bases, with 20 bases between. CDR3 in DNA: TGTGCCAGTAGTATAGCTGCTGACAGTTCTGTGAGGGGCTACACCTTC. Translation: CASSIAADSSVRGYTF. Variable domain in full (rest from reference TRBV19 and TRBJ1-2): DGGITQSPKYLFRKEGQNVTLSCEQNLNHDAMYWYRQDPGQGLRLIYYSQIVNDFQKGDIAEGYSVSREKKESFPLTVTSAQKNPTAFYLCASSIAADSSVRGYTFGSGTRLTVV.

This clone was counted only a few times. The chain links TRBV5-4 to TRBJ2-5; 10 nucleotides agree with TRBD2. Germline loops: CDR1 SGHNT, CDR2 YYREEE (reference sequence). Trimming at V came to 5 bases and at J to 1 base, leaving 8 bases not matched to a gene. The CDR3 spans 16 residues. The CDR3 reads CASSQGLAATQETQYF. CDR3 bases: TGTGCCAGCAGTCAAGGACTAGCGGCAACCCAAGAGACCCAGTACTTC.

The chain combines TRBV5-1 with TRBJ2-5; 8 bases align to TRBD1. From germline, CDR1 is SGHRS and CDR2 YFSETQ. The trim removed 0 bases at V and 2 bases at J, leaving 6 bases unmatched. This CDR3 has 16 amino acids. CDR3 sequence (DNA): TGCGCCAGCAGCTTGGCTGGGCAGGGGGCTCAAGAGACCCAGTACTTC. Translating gives CASSLAGQGAQETQYF.

The rearrangement uses TRBV6-1 and TRBJ2-1; 9 bases map to TRBD1. The CDR3 runs to 15 residues. Germline CDR1 is MNHNS and CDR2 is SASEGT. V trimming: 2 bases; J trimming: 9 bases; junction bases outside the gene matches: 8. The CDR3 coding sequence is TGTGCCAGCAGTGAAAGGGGACAGGGTGGGGGTGAGCAGTTCTTC. Translating it yields CASSERGQGGGEQFF.

The chain combines TRBV2 with TRBJ1-2; 7 positions agree with TRBD1. The germline V gene has CDR1 SNHLY and CDR2 FYNNEI. The V gene end was trimmed by 6 bases and the J gene end by 6 bases; junction bases not matched to a gene: 13. This CDR3 has 15 amino acids. The CDR3 DNA follows: TGTGCCAGCAGGAGCAGCAGGGGGAGTATTGATGGCTACACCTTC. Protein sequence: CASRSSRGSIDGYTF.